This section outlines one T cell receptor (beta chain) sequence together with its context. This sample is part of a study of T cell repertoires in ileal Crohn's disease. For the study at large: At postoperative colonoscopy, neoterminal ileum biopsies were taken as M6.

Germline V CDR1 and CDR2: SGHDT, YYEEEE. The CDR3 contains 14 residues. V was trimmed by 7 bases and J by 2 bases, leaving 14 bases between them. Profiled with immunoSEQ multiplex PCR; TCRdb holds only in-frame clones, not every one. In the table there are about 62,000 clones, 85% to 90% of which are singletons. Time point indicated: neoterminal ileum biopsy at postoperative endoscopy, about 6 months after surgery. The sequence derives from an adult with Crohn's disease. This chain connects TRBV5-6 to TRBJ2-3; D might be TRBD2 (5 bases). Specimen: ileal tissue. CDR3 region: CASRGFTTTDTQYF. In DNA form, the CDR3 reads TGTGCCAGCCGGGGATTTACGACCACAGATACGCAGTATTTT.